These 20 T cell receptor beta chains share one sample of origin, sequenced in a study of identical twins (dated by TCRdb to about 2016). The protocol used for the library was 5' RACE. The run used an Illumina HiSeq 2000. TCRdb reworked the public reads: Q25 trimming with fastp, MiXCR clone assembly, productive beta chains retained. Each CDR3 protein appears once, grouped with its most common genes and DNA. Here the sample has 1.5 million to 2 million distinct CDR3 sequences; 25% to 35% occur a single time. The ten largest clonotypes hold about 0.3% of the sample. The specimen sequenced was cord blood. These TCRs come from a newborn girl in good health.

Regarding this clonotype: A much bigger clone sits one base away, suggesting this may be a read error. The rearrangement links TRBV20-1 to TRBJ1-2, with D uncertain. CDR1 is DFQATT and CDR2 is SNEGSKA in the germline V gene (reference sequence). The CDR3 extends over 14 amino acids. CDR3 in amino acids: CSAGATDGDYGYNF. CDR3 nucleotides: TGCAGTGCCGGCGCCACGGATGGAGACTATGGCTACAACTTC.

This clonotype was recorded a few times. The chain carries TRBV6-5 and TRBJ2-3, with D unclear. The V gene lost 0 bases and the J gene lost 1 base, with 11 bases spanning the gap. CDR3 length: 16 residues. CDR1 is MNHEY and CDR2 is SVGAGI in the germline V gene. The CDR3 nucleotides are TGTGCCAGCAGTTACTCGCGCAGCCTCGGCACAGATACGCAGTATTTT. Protein: CASSYSRSLGTDTQYF.

This sequence joins TRBV20-1 and TRBJ1-6, with D uncertain. This CDR3 has 13 residues. Per the germline V gene, CDR1 is DFQATT and CDR2 is SNEGSKA (reference sequence). Trimming shortened V by 3 bases and J by 3 bases, and 6 bases separated the two germline ends. The CDR3 nucleotides read TGCAGTGCTAGCGGCAACTATAATTCACCCCTCCACTTT. This gives the protein CSASGNYNSPLHF.

This clonotype was detected only a few times. The chain is built from TRBV20-1 and TRBJ2-3; 10 bases agree with TRBD1. Germline CDR1 and CDR2: DFQATT and SNEGSKA (reference sequence). Trimming took 5 bases from V and 3 from J; bases not matched to a gene: 8. This CDR3 is 15 amino acids long. CDR3 nucleotide sequence: TGCAGTGCTCCCCGACAGGGGGCGAGGACAGATACGCAGTATTTT. Protein product: CSAPRQGARTDTQYF.

This chain connects TRBV10-3 to TRBJ2-7, with TRBD2 matching over 7 bases. Per germline, CDR1 ENHRY and CDR2 SYGVKD. This CDR3 is 18 amino acids long. Trimming cost V 4 bases and J 6 bases; bases outside gene matches: 21. CDR3 in amino acids: CAISVSSGDLVGASEQYF. Here the CDR3 DNA reads TGTGCCATCAGTGTATCTAGCGGAGACCTCGTAGGAGCGTCCGAGCAGTACTTC.

This clonotype was detected a few times. The rearrangement joins TRBV28 to TRBJ1-1; possible D gene TRBD1, 5 bases. V was trimmed by 5 bases and J by 3 bases, leaving 16 bases between them. CDR1 is MDHEN, CDR2 SYDVKM, per germline. The CDR3 runs to 15 residues. The CDR3, as DNA: TGTGCCAGCAGTGGGGGGACTAGGGCGGACACTGAAGCTTTCTTT. Protein sequence: CASSGGTRADTEAFF. The full variable domain, its missing parts supplied by reference TRBV28 and TRBJ1-1, is DVKVTQSSRYLVKRTGEKVFLECVQDMDHENMFWYRQDPGLGLRLIYFSYDVKMKEKGDIPEGYSVSREKKERFSLILESASTNQTSMYLCASSGGTRADTEAFFGQGTRLTVV.

V is TRBV7-9 and J is TRBJ2-3; 13 bases are shared with TRBD2. The CDR3 runs 19 residues. V shed 5 bases and J 0 bases; nucleotides not matched to a gene: 11. CDR1 is SEHNR and CDR2 is FQNEAQ in the germline V gene (reference sequence). The CDR3: CASSPKSGTSGASTDTQYF. CDR3 bases: TGTGCCAGCAGCCCTAAGTCCGGGACTAGCGGGGCTAGCACAGATACGCAGTATTTT.

This clonotype has more than one count but fewer than ten. The chain uses TRBV7-9 and TRBJ1-2, with D unresolved. V shed 1 base and J shed 4 bases, with 16 bases lying between them. Germline CDR1 is SEHNR and CDR2 is FQNEAQ (reference sequence). The CDR3 totals 16 residues. The CDR3: CASSLVPTFGPYGYTF. The CDR3 coding sequence is TGTGCCAGCAGCTTAGTCCCGACGTTTGGTCCCTATGGCTACACCTTC.

This clonotype was seen a single time. This rearrangement joins TRBV7-2 to TRBJ1-1; unclear D gene. Germline V lookup: CDR1 SGHTA, CDR2 FQGNSA. There are 15 residues in the CDR3. V was pared by 1 base and J by 1 base, with 10 bases between. In DNA, the CDR3 is TGTGCCAGCAGCTTAGTGCAGGTTTCGAACACTGAAGCTTTCTTT. Translated: CASSLVQVSNTEAFF.

The chain carries TRBV4-1 and TRBJ2-1; the match to TRBD2 covers 10 bases. Matching the DNA end better, TRBJ2-7 makes the J call doubtful. This CDR3 has 18 amino acids. Germline CDR1 and CDR2: MGHRA and YSYEKL. CDR3 region: CASSQVGSSGRGDNEQYF. The CDR3 bases are TGCGCCAGCAGCCAAGTGGGGTCTAGCGGGAGAGGGGACAATGAGCAGTACTTC.

This clonotype has just a few counts. This chain uses TRBV29-1 with TRBJ1-5, with D maybe TRBD1 (6 bases). Germline CDR1 is SQVTM and CDR2 is ANQGSEA. The V end was cut by 6 bases, the J end by 6 bases, with 18 bases between. The CDR3 length is 14 residues. CDR3 bases: TGCAGCGTCTCCGGCGGGGGGCGCGGTCAGCCCCAGCATTTT. This translates into CSVSGGGRGQPQHF.

This clonotype was observed a few times. The chain links TRBV20-1 to TRBJ2-7; D may be TRBD2 (6 bases). Germline lookup yields CDR1 DFQATT and CDR2 SNEGSKA (reference sequence). Trimming removed 0 bases from V and 3 bases from J, with 12 bases in between. The CDR3 totals 14 residues. Here the CDR3 DNA reads TGCAGTGCTAGAGATACGGGACTTTTCTACGAGCAGTACTTC. Translating it yields CSARDTGLFYEQYF.

This clonotype has only a few counts. The chain links TRBV12-3 or TRBV12-4 to TRBJ2-3, with D perhaps TRBD2 (5 bases). The CDR3 length is 18 residues. V dropped 4 bases and J dropped 0 bases, with 20 bases sitting between them. The CDR3 spells CASSSRTKASLSTDTQYF. The CDR3 DNA follows: TGTGCCAGCAGTTCCCGGACGAAGGCTAGCCTTAGCACAGATACGCAGTATTTT.

In this sample, this clonotype turned up a few times. The chain carries TRBV24-1 and TRBJ2-3, with 10 bases lining up with TRBD2. CDR3 length: 15 amino acids. Germline CDR1 and CDR2: KGHDR and SFDVKD. V shed 7 bases and J 4 bases; nucleotides not matched to a gene: 7. The CDR3 DNA reads TGTGCCACCAGCGGGTTTAGCGGGGGGTCAGATACGCAGTATTTT. It yields the protein CATSGFSGGSDTQYF.

In this sample, this clonotype turned up a few times. This chain connects TRBV7-2 to TRBJ2-3, with 9 nucleotides matching TRBD2. The trim removed 3 bases at V and 0 bases at J, leaving 13 bases unmatched. The CDR3 has 19 amino acids. The germline V gene encodes CDR1 SGHTA and CDR2 FQGNSA. The CDR3 nucleotides are TGTGCCAGCAGCTTTCGCGGGGGGGCAAATAGGTACAGCACAGATACGCAGTATTTT. Translated, it gives CASSFRGGANRYSTDTQYF. Looking up the rest from reference TRBV7-2 and TRBJ2-3 gives the full variable domain: GAGVSQSPSNKVTEKGKDVELRCDPISGHTALYWYRQSLGQGLEFLIYFQGNSAPDKSGLPSDRFSAERTGGSVSTLTIQRTQQEDSAVYLCASSFRGGANRYSTDTQYFGPGTRLTVL.

The V gene is TRBV25-1, the J gene TRBJ2-7; D ambiguous. With 1 base removed from V and 3 bases from J, the gap between germline ends came to 4 bases. The germline V gene encodes CDR1 MGHDK and CDR2 SYGVNS. The CDR3 is 12 amino acids. The CDR3 region is CASSEFGYEQYF. CDR3 DNA: TGTGCCAGCAGTGAATTTGGCTACGAGCAGTACTTC.

The chain recombines TRBV5-1 with TRBJ2-1; weak D call: TRBD2 (5 bases). The germline CDR1 and CDR2 sequences are SGHRS and YFSETQ. Trimming removed 2 bases at V and 5 bases at J, with 11 bases between. This CDR3 contains 14 residues. In nucleotides, the CDR3 is TGCGCCAGCAGCTTACAGCGGCCTAACAATGAGCAGTTCTTC. Translation gives CASSLQRPNNEQFF.

J is TRBJ1-2 and V is TRBV12-3 or TRBV12-4, with D unclear. The CDR3 consists of 17 residues. The V end was cut by 5 bases, the J end by 0 bases, with 19 bases between. CDR3 sequence reads: CASSPRSLARTNYGYTF. The CDR3 DNA sequence: TGTGCCAGCAGTCCCCGGTCTTTAGCCAGGACTAACTATGGCTACACCTTC.

CDR3 protein: CASSLAYRAEQFF. DNA of the CDR3: TGCGCCAGCAGCTTGGCGTACAGGGCCGAGCAGTTCTTC. J is TRBJ2-1 and V is TRBV5-1; D possibly corresponds to TRBD1 (6 bases). Trimming cost V 0 bases and J 10 bases, with 11 bases left between them. The length of the CDR3 is 13 residues. The germline V gene encodes CDR1 SGHRS and CDR2 YFSETQ.

The V call is TRBV21-1, the J call TRBJ1-5; the tabulated D call, TRBD1, remains unverified against the DNA. TRBV21-1 is listed as a pseudogene. This CDR3 is 22 amino acids long. CDR3 protein: CASSKAESGGQKQGNSNQPQHF. In nucleotides, the CDR3 is TGTGCCAGCAGCAAAGCGGAGAGTGGGGGGCAAAAACAGGGGAATAGCAATCAGCCCCAGCATTTT.